The present TCR beta chain was sequenced within a study of blood T cell repertoires in COVID-19. The CDR3 loop spans 16 amino acids. V lost 6 bases, J lost 8 bases, and 20 bases lay in between. CDR1 is MDHEN and CDR2 is SYDVKM in the germline V gene. Per the study methods: Amplification of reference gene primers provided the estimated nucleated cell counts. Sequenced by immunoSEQ multiplex PCR; TCRdb stores in-frame clones only, minus some. D and trimming come from the DNA, and the V and J calls and clone size come from that table. The table shows some 82,000 clones, with 91% occurring only once. The genes are TRBV28 and TRBJ1-6; weak D call: TRBD1 (5 bases). This TCR derives from a woman in her fifties or sixties in a cohort sampled during active COVID-19. The sample was peripheral blood. CDR3 DNA: TGTGCCAGCAGCATTCGGACAATGTATATCCATTCACCCCTCCACTTT. Residues: CASSIRTMYIHSPLHF.